This T cell receptor beta chain was profiled in a study of T cell responses to AZD1222 COVID-19 vaccine. Study observations and caveats: Rises in breadth and depth of Spike-specific TCRs came after two AZD1222 doses. Dominant CD4 TCR responses targeted spike regions 160-218 and 743-854. Among the donors, most were white British and more were female, and clonal diversity was possibly underestimated.

As for this clone: The target antigen is unknown.

TCRdb's table, derived via immunoSEQ multiplex PCR, lists solely in-frame clones and lacks some. The table for this sample gives about 140,000 clones. V was trimmed by 1 base and J by 4 bases, leaving 12 bases between them. The germline gives CDR1 SGHTA, CDR2 FQGNSA. This CDR3 has 15 residues. The chain combines TRBV7-2 with TRBJ2-3; D tentatively reads TRBD1 or TRBD2 (6 bases each). Sequencing was done on a sample of peripheral blood. This receptor was obtained from an adult in good health. The CDR3 protein is CASSLVGGGSDTQYF. Written as DNA, the CDR3 is TGTGCCAGCAGCTTAGTCGGGGGCGGGTCAGATACGCAGTATTTT.